The 6 T cell receptor beta chains listed next were all sequenced from one sample in a study of type 1 and type 2 diabetes patients. PCR was run on genomic DNA. Amplification of the beta chain CDR3 used 30 forward and 13 reverse multiplex primers. MiXCR, run by TCRdb on the multiplex PCR reads, gives a single entry per CDR3 protein. The sample contains about 250,000 distinct CDR3 sequences, over 45% of which appear only once. Sequences were obtained from peripheral blood mononuclear cells (PBMCs). The receptors were sampled from a man aged 18 to 35 with type 2 diabetes.

The CDR3 DNA reads as TGTGCCAGCAGCTTGACTATGGACCCGGGTGAGCAGTTCTTC. It translates to CASSLTMDPGEQFF. J is TRBJ2-1 and V is TRBV7-3; maybe TRBD2 (5 bases). In germline, CDR1 is SGHTA, CDR2 FQGTGA. The length of the CDR3 is 14 residues. V was cut by 3 bases and J by 9 bases, with 15 bases left in between.

This clonotype was picked up a small number of times. The gene calls are TRBV19 and TRBJ1-5, with D hard to call. V lost 3 bases, J lost 3 bases, and 6 bases lay in between. CDR3 length: 13 residues. Germline assignment: CDR1 LNHDA and CDR2 SQIVND (reference sequence). The DNA for the CDR3 is TGTGCCAGTAGTATTTCGGTCAATCAGCCCCAGCATTTT. It translates to CASSISVNQPQHF.

With regard to this clonotype: Possible read error: a much larger clone is one base away. This chain connects TRBV19 to TRBJ1-1; D is undetermined. This CDR3 is 13 amino acids long. Germline V gene lookup returns CDR1 LNHDA and CDR2 SQIVND (reference sequence). The CDR3: CVSSGRADTEAFF. The CDR3 coding sequence is TGTGTCAGTAGTGGGCGGGCGGACACTGAAGCTTTCTTT. The full variable domain, in which reference TRBV19 and TRBJ1-1 provide the parts outside the CDR3, is DGGITQSPKYLFRKEGQNVTLSCEQNLNHDAMYWYRQDPGQGLRLIYYSQIVNDFQKGDIAEGYSVSREKKESFPLTVTSAQKNPTAFYLCVSSGRADTEAFFGQGTRLTVV.

The genes are TRBV19 and TRBJ2-6, with D uncertain. Looked up from germline, CDR1 is LNHDA and CDR2 is SQIVND (reference sequence). V shed 7 bases and J shed 0 bases, with 7 bases lying between them. CDR3 size: 14 residues. CDR3 region: CASTLSSGANVLTF. CDR3 sequence (DNA): TGTGCCAGTACCCTAAGCTCTGGGGCCAACGTCCTGACTTTC.

The chain combines TRBV2 with TRBJ2-5; D tentatively fits TRBD1 or TRBD2 (6 bases each). This CDR3 spans 16 amino acids. Trimming took 5 bases from V and 5 from J, leaving 21 bases between them. Germline V lookup: CDR1 SNHLY, CDR2 FYNNEI. The CDR3 DNA reads as TGTGCCAGCAGTCCGGCAGGGGACTTCCTCCGGGAGACCCAGTACTTC. This codes for CASSPAGDFLRETQYF.

There are a few counts of this clonotype. The gene calls are TRBV7-8 and TRBJ2-1; D gene ambiguous. This CDR3 is built from 14 residues. V was clipped by 3 bases and J by 0 bases, with 6 bases between them. Germline V gene data show CDR1 as SGHVS and CDR2 as FQNEAQ. The CDR3 region is CASSLGNSYNEQFF. CDR3 in DNA: TGTGCCAGCAGCTTGGGAAACTCCTACAATGAGCAGTTCTTC.